This is a list of T cell receptor beta chains from one sample in a study of blood T cell repertoires in COVID-19. TCRdb's copy holds only in-frame clones and misses some; the assay was immunoSEQ multiplex PCR. The data show around 190,000 clones, about 88% seen once. Sequencing used peripheral blood. The receptors originated from a middle-aged man with COVID-19, enrolled during active disease. Each CDR3 is given with its conserved first and last residue. Fields, in order: D gene, V gene, J gene, clone size, CDR3 protein, CDR3 DNA. A D gene is named only where the DNA matches it firmly. Clone size, where shown, is once, few, many, or a class for clones that have expanded.

>TRBD2|TRBV9|TRBJ2-1|once
CASSVDSGSYNEQFF
TGTGCCAGCAGCGTAGATAGCGGGAGTTACAATGAGCAGTTCTTC
>TRBD1|TRBV6-5|TRBJ2-1|.
CASRGQGYNEQFF
TGTGCCAGCAGGGGACAGGGCTACAATGAGCAGTTCTTC
>.|TRBV20-1|TRBJ1-1|.
CSAAPGIEAFF
TGCAGTGCTGCACCCGGGATTGAAGCTTTCTTT
>TRBD2|TRBV24-1|TRBJ2-1|.
CATSDVASGRNEQFF
TGTGCCACCAGTGATGTGGCTAGCGGGAGGAATGAGCAGTTCTTC
>TRBD1|TRBV7-6|TRBJ2-2|.
CASSVPTGTVTNTGELFF
TGTGCCAGCAGCGTACCAACCGGGACAGTCACGAACACCGGGGAGCTGTTTTTT
>.|TRBV19|TRBJ1-1|.
CASSREGGPEAFF
TGTGCCAGTAGCAGAGAGGGGGGGCCTGAAGCTTTCTTT
>TRBD1|TRBV6-5|TRBJ2-7|.
CASSTPTGMDYEQYF
TGTGCCAGCAGTACCCCGACAGGGATGGACTACGAGCAGTACTTC
>TRBD1|TRBV18|TRBJ2-2|.
CASSPGTEPNTGELFF
TGTGCCAGCTCACCCGGGACAGAGCCCAACACCGGGGAGCTGTTTTTT
>.|TRBV6-5|TRBJ2-7|once
CASSYLRGMVSEQYF
TGTGCCAGCAGTTACCTGAGGGGGATGGTCTCCGAGCAGTACTTC
>.|TRBV21-1|TRBJ2-2|.
CASSKIQSGHVNTGELFF
TGTGCCAGCAGCAAAATTCAATCAGGACACGTGAACACCGGGGAGCTGTTTTTT
>TRBD2|TRBV5-4|TRBJ2-2|.
CASSPISSGGALNTGELFF
TGTGCCAGCAGCCCCATCTCTAGCGGGGGGGCCCTGAACACCGGGGAGCTGTTTTTT
>.|TRBV9|TRBJ2-7|.
CASSVDQDSYEQYF
TGTGCCAGCAGCGTAGACCAGGACTCCTACGAGCAGTACTTC
>.|TRBV4-1|TRBJ2-5|.
CASSQTRDTRETQYF
TGCGCCAGCAGCCAGACCCGGGACACAAGAGAGACCCAGTACTTC
>.|TRBV5-6|TRBJ1-6|once
CASSFRTRLMPSPLHF
TGTGCCAGCAGCTTCCGGACTCGATTAATGCCTTCACCCCTCCACTTT
>TRBD1|TRBV28|TRBJ2-6|.
CASSLGGTGVLSGANVLTF
TGTGCCAGCAGTTTGGGGGGGACAGGGGTCCTCTCTGGGGCCAACGTCCTGACTTTC
>TRBD1|TRBV6-5|TRBJ2-1|.
CAGRQGAGNEQFF
TGTGCCGGAAGACAGGGGGCTGGAAATGAGCAGTTCTTC
>.|TRBV18|TRBJ2-1|.
CASSPGGAYNEQFF
TGTGCCAGCTCACCAGGCGGAGCCTACAATGAGCAGTTCTTC
>.|TRBV6-5|TRBJ1-2|.
CASSYLGELKGYTF
TGTGCCAGCAGTTACCTCGGGGAGCTGAAAGGCTACACCTTC
>TRBD1|TRBV7-2|TRBJ2-5|.
CASSPDRGSETQYF
TGTGCCAGCAGCCCGGACAGGGGATCCGAGACCCAGTACTTC
>TRBD1|TRBV6-5|TRBJ2-1|.
CASSYGSGFSGTAMFF
TGTGCCAGCAGTTACGGGTCTGGGTTTTCCGGGACAGCTATGTTCTTC
>TRBD1|TRBV2|TRBJ1-4|.
CASRYRGTNEKLFF
TGTGCCAGCAGGTACAGGGGTACTAATGAAAAACTGTTTTTT
>.|TRBV9|TRBJ2-5|.
CASSVTGTETQYF
TGTGCCAGCAGCGTAACAGGGACGGAGACCCAGTACTTC
>.|TRBV30|TRBJ1-1|.
CAWSVGQGGLNTEAFF
TGTGCCTGGAGTGTAGGGCAGGGAGGATTGAACACTGAAGCTTTCTTT
>.|TRBV28|TRBJ1-6|.
CASSLSQGFISLHF
TGTGCCAGCAGTTTATCCCAGGGATTCATATCCCTCCACTTT
>.|TRBV7-3|TRBJ1-2|.
CASSPGPGVSDYGYTF
TGTGCCAGCAGCCCTGGACCCGGGGTATCAGACTATGGCTACACCTTC
>TRBD2|TRBV7-9|TRBJ2-3|once
CASSSPRLAGAADTQYF
TGTGCCAGCAGCTCCCCCCGACTAGCGGGAGCTGCAGATACGCAGTATTTT
>TRBD1|TRBV4-1|TRBJ1-4|.
CASSTGGPNEKLFF
TGCGCCAGCAGCACAGGGGGCCCTAATGAAAAACTGTTTTTT
>TRBD1|TRBV27|TRBJ2-2|.
CASWDRPTNTGELFF
TGTGCCAGCTGGGACAGACCTACGAACACCGGGGAGCTGTTTTTT
>.|TRBV7-2|TRBJ1-3|.
CASSLARDPGNTIYF
TGTGCCAGCAGCTTAGCGCGGGATCCCGGAAACACCATATATTTT
>TRBD2|TRBV4-3|TRBJ2-1|.
CASSQEVAGGRDEQFF
TGCGCCAGCAGCCAAGAGGTAGCGGGGGGGCGTGATGAGCAGTTCTTC
>.|TRBV30|TRBJ1-4|once
CAWTEGDEKLFF
TGTGCCTGGACTGAGGGGGATGAAAAACTGTTTTTT
>TRBD1|TRBV10-3|TRBJ2-7|.
CAINDRDRGRYEQYF
TGTGCCATCAATGACCGGGACAGGGGGCGTTACGAGCAGTACTTC
>.|TRBV14|TRBJ1-2|.
CASSQAGIGGYTF
TGTGCCAGCAGCCAAGCAGGGATCGGTGGCTACACCTTC
>.|TRBV27|TRBJ1-5|.
CASSLRSGPDNNQPQHF
TGTGCCAGCAGTTTACGGTCTGGGCCAGACAACAATCAGCCCCAGCATTTT
>TRBD2|TRBV5-4|TRBJ2-3|.
CASSSGTSGVDTQYF
TGTGCCAGCAGTTCCGGGACTAGCGGGGTAGATACGCAGTATTTT
>TRBD2|TRBV20-1|TRBJ2-5|.
CSASGLAGQETQYF
TGCAGTGCTAGTGGACTAGCGGGGCAAGAGACCCAGTACTTC
>.|TRBV19|TRBJ1-1|.
CASSIVARGNTEAFF
TGTGCCAGTAGTATAGTGGCCAGGGGAAACACTGAAGCTTTCTTT
>TRBD2|TRBV19|TRBJ2-3|.
CASSIMGTSSTDTQYF
TGTGCCAGTAGTATAATGGGGACTAGTAGCACAGATACGCAGTATTTT
>.|TRBV11-1|TRBJ2-7|.
CASSLQGLEQYF
TGTGCCAGCAGCTTACAGGGCCTCGAGCAGTACTTC
>TRBD2|TRBV7-8|TRBJ2-1|once
CASSLSGRANEQFF
TGTGCCAGCAGCCTTTCAGGGAGGGCCAATGAGCAGTTCTTC
>TRBD1|TRBV10-3|TRBJ1-4|once
CAISVGGRSETNEKLFF
TGTGCCATCAGTGTAGGGGGCAGATCGGAGACTAATGAAAAACTGTTTTTT
>.|TRBV28|TRBJ2-7|.
CASSLAILSSYEQYF
TGTGCCAGCAGTTTAGCCATCCTGAGCTCCTACGAGCAGTACTTC
>TRBD2|TRBV28|TRBJ2-7|.
CASSLRLAGTYEQYF
TGTGCCAGCAGTTTAAGGCTAGCGGGGACCTACGAGCAGTACTTC
>TRBD1|TRBV5-6|TRBJ1-2|.
CASSPGTVNGYTF
TGTGCCAGCAGCCCCGGGACAGTGAATGGCTACACCTTC
>TRBD1|TRBV2|TRBJ2-1|.
CASSSGGSYNEQFF
TGTGCCAGCAGTTCAGGGGGCTCCTACAATGAGCAGTTCTTC
>TRBD1|TRBV9|TRBJ2-1|.
CASSVGFDRVNEQFF
TGTGCCAGCAGCGTAGGTTTCGACAGGGTTAATGAGCAGTTCTTC
>.|TRBV29-1|TRBJ2-5|.
CSARRGQETQYF
TGCAGCGCGCGACGGGGTCAAGAGACCCAGTACTTC
>TRBD1|TRBV4-3|TRBJ1-5|.
CASSQDRDRVQPQHF
TGCGCCAGCAGCCAAGACCGGGACAGGGTACAGCCCCAGCATTTT
>.|TRBV12-3/TRBV12-4|TRBJ2-5|.
CASSTSGETQYF
TGTGCCAGCAGTACCTCCGGGGAGACCCAGTACTTC
>.|TRBV19|TRBJ1-1|.
CASSGQLNTEAFF
TGTGCCAGTAGTGGACAGTTGAACACTGAAGCTTTCTTT
>TRBD1|TRBV18|TRBJ2-3|.
CASSPPSTGGFDTQYF
TGTGCCAGCTCACCACCTTCGACAGGGGGCTTTGATACGCAGTATTTT
>.|TRBV30|TRBJ1-2|.
CAWTPWEGGYGYTF
TGTGCCTGGACTCCCTGGGAGGGTGGCTATGGCTACACCTTC
>.|TRBV11-2|TRBJ2-2|.
CASSFPTGEGNTGELFF
TGTGCCAGCAGCTTCCCGACAGGGGAGGGGAACACCGGGGAGCTGTTTTTT
>.|TRBV4-2|TRBJ1-5|.
CASSQEPGDSNQPQHF
TGTGCCAGCAGCCAAGAGCCAGGGGATAGCAATCAGCCCCAGCATTTT
>.|TRBV7-2|TRBJ1-5|.
CASSTGGGNQPQHF
TGTGCCAGCAGCACGGGAGGAGGCAATCAGCCCCAGCATTTT